The 28 T cell receptor beta chains in this list originate from one sample, sequenced in a study of CD8+ T cells in alopecia areata. This sample's treatment: oral pan-JAK inhibitor, 5-10 mg twice daily. Investigators isolated RNA and reverse transcribed it into cDNA to act as the sequencing template. Profiling relied on immunoSEQ multiplex PCR, and the TCRdb table lists in-frame clones only, not all of them. The profile shows about 190,000 clones, about 60% of them singletons. The sequenced sample was CD4+ T cells sorted from blood, obtained at week 4, from a patient treated with tofacitinib. The receptors were gathered from a human donor with alopecia areata.

The sample holds a few counts of this clone. The V call is TRBV29-1, the J call TRBJ2-7, with D maybe TRBD1 (6 bases). With 6 bases removed from V and 2 bases from J, the gap between germline ends came to 17 bases. Germline values: CDR1 SQVTM, CDR2 ANQGSEA. The length of the CDR3 is 14 residues. The CDR3, as DNA: TGCAGCGTGGGGGCCGCCGCGCCCCCCTACGAGCAGTACTTC. As protein: CSVGAAAPPYEQYF.

The rearrangement links TRBV2 to TRBJ2-7; D not certain. This CDR3 is 11 amino acids long. Trimming took off 8 bases at V and 6 bases at J, with 11 bases between the two ends. CDR1 is SNHLY and CDR2 is FYNNEI in the germline V gene. CDR3 loop: CASLRVGEQYF. Written as DNA, the CDR3 is TGTGCCAGCTTACGGGTCGGCGAGCAGTACTTC. Based on the CDR3 plus reference TRBV2 and TRBJ2-7, the full variable domain is EPEVTQTPSHQVTQMGQEVILRCVPISNHLYFYWYRQILGQKVEFLVSFYNNEISEKSEIFDDQFSVERPDGSNFTLKIRSTKLEDSAMYFCASLRVGEQYFGPGTRLTVT.

The CDR3 spells CAWSPAPPSNQPQHF. The CDR3 DNA sequence: TGTGCCTGGAGCCCCGCCCCCCCATCCAATCAGCCCCAGCATTTT. The chain combines TRBV30 with TRBJ1-5; D not resolved. The CDR3 is 15 residues long. The germline gives CDR1 GTSNPN, CDR2 SVGIG (reference sequence). V lost 3 bases, J lost 3 bases, and 15 bases lay in between.

The rearrangement links TRBV11-2 to TRBJ2-6; D unresolved. The CDR3 is 13 amino acids. Trimming removed 2 bases at V and 1 base at J, with 0 bases between. Germline CDR1 SGHAT, CDR2 FQNNGV. The CDR3 bases are TGTGCCAGCAGCTTATCTGGGGCCAACGTCCTGACTTTC. It codes for CASSLSGANVLTF.

The rearrangement uses TRBV5-8 and TRBJ2-6; D remains unclear. The CDR3 length is 14 residues. Trimming cost V 3 bases and J 1 base, with 5 bases left between them. Looked up from germline, CDR1 is SGHTS and CDR2 is YDEGEE. Here the CDR3 reads CASSSESGANVLTF. The CDR3 DNA is TGTGCCAGCAGCTCAGAGTCTGGGGCCAACGTCCTGACTTTC. Looking up the rest from reference TRBV5-8 and TRBJ2-6 gives the full variable domain: EAGVTQSPTHLIKTRGQQATLRCSPISGHTSVYWYQQALGLGLQFLLWYDEGEERNRGNFPPRFSGRQFPNYSSELNVNALELEDSALYLCASSSESGANVLTFGAGSRLTVL.

The chain is built from TRBV9 and TRBJ2-1; tentatively, D is TRBD2 (6 bases). Trimming took 0 bases from V and 5 from J, leaving 18 bases between them. Germline V gene lookup returns CDR1 SGDLS and CDR2 YYNGEE. This CDR3 is built from 17 residues. The CDR3 DNA is TGTGCCAGCAGCGTAGAGCCAGCGGGCATAGGAAACAATGAGCAGTTCTTC. Protein sequence: CASSVEPAGIGNNEQFF.

CDR3 region: CASSSAGHSTDTQYF. CDR3 in DNA: TGTGCCAGCAGCTCAGCGGGACATAGCACAGATACGCAGTATTTT. V gene TRBV11-2 combines with J gene TRBJ2-3, with D possibly TRBD2 on 7 matching bases. Germline V gives CDR1 SGHAT, CDR2 FQNNGV. V shed 4 bases and J shed 0 bases, with 11 bases lying between them. The CDR3 has 15 residues.

The V gene is TRBV13, the J gene TRBJ1-4, with TRBD1 as a possible D gene (5 bases). The germline V gene has CDR1 PRHDT and CDR2 FYEKMQ (reference sequence). This CDR3 spans 14 amino acids. Trimming left V 2 bases short and J 8 bases short, with 12 bases between. The chain's CDR3 is CASSLKQGWEKLFF. CDR3 in DNA: TGTGCCAGCAGCTTAAAGCAGGGATGGGAAAAACTGTTTTTT.

The sample holds a few counts of this clone. The chain uses TRBV30 and TRBJ1-4; D may be TRBD1 (6 bases). Germline lookup yields CDR1 GTSNPN and CDR2 SVGIG (reference sequence). Trimming removed 8 bases at V and 1 base at J, with 11 bases between. This CDR3 region has 13 residues. The CDR3 DNA sequence: TGTGCCCGGGCGACAGGAACTAATGAAAAACTGTTTTTT. It is translated as CARATGTNEKLFF.

This chain uses TRBV7-6 with TRBJ2-5, with TRBD2 matching 7 bases. The CDR3 extends over 14 amino acids. Germline CDR1 is SGHVS and CDR2 is FNYEAQ. Trimming cost V 4 bases and J 9 bases; bases outside gene matches: 11. The CDR3 reads CASSSGTTGAAQYF. CDR3 sequence (DNA): TGTGCCAGCAGCTCCGGGACTACCGGGGCGGCCCAGTACTTC.

J is TRBJ2-1 and V is TRBV29-1, with 10 bases that match TRBD2. Germline V gene data show CDR1 as SQVTM and CDR2 as ANQGSEA. The length of the CDR3 is 14 residues. The ends lost 7 bases at V and 9 bases at J; junction bases unmatched: 12. DNA for the CDR3: TGCAGCGCCCCCGCCGGGACTAGCGTGAGTGAGCAGTTCTTC. It encodes CSAPAGTSVSEQFF.

This clone was detected a few times. The chain is built from TRBV4-1 and TRBJ2-7; the D is unclear. This CDR3 region has 13 residues. V lost 3 bases and J 1 base, leaving 7 bases between the germline ends. Germline V gene lookup returns CDR1 MGHRA and CDR2 YSYEKL. The CDR3 reads CASSQAVSYEQYF. The CDR3 DNA sequence: TGCGCCAGCAGCCAGGCAGTGTCCTACGAGCAGTACTTC.

The chain recombines TRBV29-1 with TRBJ2-7; 9 bases are shared with TRBD2. The CDR3 consists of 13 residues. CDR1 is SQVTM, CDR2 ANQGSEA, per germline. The J segment lost 5 bases and the V segment lost 4 bases, leaving 6 bases of the junction unmatched. The CDR3 nucleotides read TGCAGCGTTGGGGGGCCTAGCGGGAACGAGCAGTACTTC. Its translation: CSVGGPSGNEQYF.

CDR3 region: CATSRDWTANQPQHF. The CDR3 DNA is TGTGCCACCAGCAGAGATTGGACAGCCAATCAGCCCCAGCATTTT. The chain employs TRBV15 and TRBJ1-5; D is possibly TRBD1 (6 bases). The CDR3 extends over 15 amino acids. Germline V gene lookup returns CDR1 LNHNV and CDR2 YYDKDF (reference sequence). The V and J ends lost 0 bases and 3 bases respectively, with 9 bases between them. Drawing the rest from reference TRBV15 and TRBJ1-5, the complete variable domain is DAMVIQNPRYQVTQFGKPVTLSCSQTLNHNVMYWYQQKSSQAPKLLFHYYDKDFNNEADTPDNFQSRRPNTSFCFLDIRSPGLGDTAMYLCATSRDWTANQPQHFGDGTRLSIL.

The chain combines TRBV29-1 with TRBJ2-5; D is uncertain. Looked up from germline, CDR1 is SQVTM and CDR2 is ANQGSEA. V gave up 6 bases and J gave up 5 bases, with 13 bases separating them. The CDR3 consists of 12 residues. The CDR3 reads CSVQARAETQYF. CDR3 DNA: TGCAGCGTCCAGGCCCGAGCGGAGACCCAGTACTTC.

The V and J genes are TRBV25-1 and TRBJ2-6; the D is unclear. The CDR3 covers 13 residues. Looked up from germline, CDR1 is MGHDK and CDR2 is SYGVNS. V was trimmed by 8 bases and J by 0 bases, leaving 5 bases between them. The chain's CDR3 is CASSSSGANVLTF. The DNA of the CDR3 is TGTGCCAGCTCTTCCTCTGGGGCCAACGTCCTGACTTTC.

Regarding this clone: Since a much larger clone is just one base distant, this may be a read error. This chain joins TRBV7-3 and TRBJ2-2, with TRBD1 identical over 7 bases. The CDR3 has 13 amino acids. Germline V lookup: CDR1 SGHTA, CDR2 FQGTGA. The DNA of the CDR3 is TGTACCAGCAGCCCAGGACAGGCCAGGGAGCTGTTTTTT. This codes for CTSSPGQARELFF. The variable domain in full, completed from reference TRBV7-3 and TRBJ2-2, reads GAGVSQTPSNKVTEKGKYVELRCDPISGHTALYWYRQSLGQGPEFLIYFQGTGAADDSGLPNDRFFAVRPEGSVSTLKIQRTERGDSAVYLCTSSPGQARELFFGEGSRLTVL.

The V and J genes are TRBV7-9 and TRBJ1-5; TRBD1 is a possible D gene (6 bases). The V end was cut by 4 bases, the J end by 5 bases, with 21 bases between. CDR1 is SEHNR and CDR2 is FQNEAQ in the germline V gene (reference sequence). The CDR3 runs 17 residues. In DNA form, the CDR3 reads TGTGCCAGCAGCTACGGGGGCACAGGGATGACAGATCAGCCCCAGCATTTT. The encoded protein is CASSYGGTGMTDQPQHF. Full variable domain (rest looked up from reference TRBV7-9 and TRBJ1-5): DTGVSQNPRHKITKRGQNVTFRCDPISEHNRLYWYRQTLGQGPEFLTYFQNEAQLEKSRLLSDRFSAERPKGSFSTLEIQRTEQGDSAMYLCASSYGGTGMTDQPQHFGDGTRLSIL.

The rearrangement joins TRBV5-1 to TRBJ2-3; unclear D gene. The CDR3 covers 13 residues. Germline assignment: CDR1 SGHRS and CDR2 YFSETQ. The V end lost 0 bases, the J end lost 6 bases, and 8 bases lay between the germline ends. CDR3 loop: CASSLVGVDTQYF. CDR3 nucleotide sequence: TGCGCCAGCAGCTTGGTTGGAGTCGATACGCAGTATTTT.

V and J are TRBV29-1 and TRBJ2-3, with D unresolved. Trimming stripped 6 bases from V and 0 bases from J, with 13 bases between. The CDR3 has 14 amino acids. CDR1 SQVTM and CDR2 ANQGSEA come from the germline V gene. CDR3 in amino acids: CSVHQWSSTDTQYF. DNA for the CDR3: TGCAGCGTCCACCAGTGGTCTAGCACAGATACGCAGTATTTT.

The gene calls are TRBV6-5 and TRBJ2-3; 8 bases line up with TRBD2. The V segment lost 5 bases and the J segment 5 bases; nucleotides outside the gene matches: 9. The CDR3 consists of 15 residues. Germline CDR1 is MNHEY and CDR2 is SVGAGI. This chain's CDR3 is CASSPQAGGIDTQYF. CDR3 nucleotides: TGTGCCAGCAGTCCCCAGGCGGGAGGCATAGATACGCAGTATTTT.

The chain recombines TRBV30 with TRBJ2-4; possible D gene TRBD1, 5 bases. CDR3 length: 15 residues. From germline, CDR1 is GTSNPN and CDR2 SVGIG (reference sequence). V dropped 1 base and J dropped 0 bases, with 10 bases sitting between them. The CDR3 DNA follows: TGTGCCTGGAGTGAAGGGGTTGGAGCCAAAAACATTCAGTACTTC. Its translation is CAWSEGVGAKNIQYF.

This clone was detected many times. The rearrangement uses TRBV5-1 and TRBJ1-1; no reliable D call. Trimming took off 0 bases at V and 8 bases at J, with 11 bases between the two ends. CDR3 length: 13 residues. CDR1 is SGHRS and CDR2 is YFSETQ in the germline V gene. CDR3 coding DNA: TGCGCCAGCAGCTTGGATCGCAGCAGGGAAGCTTTCTTT. It encodes CASSLDRSREAFF.

V gene TRBV4-1 combines with J gene TRBJ2-5; no definite D call. From germline, CDR1 is MGHRA and CDR2 YSYEKL. V was pared by 3 bases and J by 2 bases, with 7 bases between. The CDR3 has 13 amino acids. The CDR3 DNA is TGCGCCAGCAGCCATCCGGATCAAGAGACCCAGTACTTC. Amino acid sequence: CASSHPDQETQYF.

This rearrangement joins TRBV30 to TRBJ2-3; weak D call: TRBD1 (6 bases). V dropped 4 bases and J dropped 6 bases, with 17 bases sitting between them. This CDR3 contains 14 residues. Germline assignment: CDR1 GTSNPN and CDR2 SVGIG (reference sequence). The CDR3 DNA sequence: TGTGCCTGGACAACTGGACAGCCTCAGGATACGCAGTATTTT. Its protein is CAWTTGQPQDTQYF.

This clone has more than one count but fewer than ten. The J gene is TRBJ1-1, the V gene TRBV13; 7 positions match TRBD1. The CDR3 is 14 amino acids. CDR1 and CDR2 (germline): PRHDT, FYEKMQ (reference sequence). Trimming removed 7 bases from V and 3 bases from J; junction bases left unmatched: 8. The CDR3 reads CASNEVQGYTEAFF. The DNA of the CDR3 is TGTGCCAGCAACGAAGTACAGGGGTACACTGAAGCTTTCTTT.

This chain joins TRBV30 and TRBJ1-4, with 7 bases identical to TRBD1. The length of the CDR3 is 15 residues. Germline lookup yields CDR1 GTSNPN and CDR2 SVGIG (reference sequence). V lost 0 bases, J lost 3 bases, and 4 bases stayed unmatched. The CDR3 sequence is CAWSVPGQPNEKLFF. The CDR3 DNA sequence: TGTGCCTGGAGTGTACCGGGACAGCCTAATGAAAAACTGTTTTTT.

The chain links TRBV11-1 to TRBJ2-2; D possibly matches TRBD1 or TRBD2 (5 bases each). Trimming pared 3 bases from V and 6 bases from J, leaving 11 bases between. This CDR3 has 14 amino acids. Germline assignment: CDR1 SGHAT and CDR2 FQDESV (reference sequence). The CDR3, as DNA: TGTGCCAGCAGCTTTGCTCAGGGAGCCGGGGAGCTGTTTTTT. Its translation is CASSFAQGAGELFF.